The rows below give T cell receptor beta chains drawn from one sample of a study of vaccination and CD4 T cells after COVID-19. TCRdb re-called the PCR reads with MiXCR, one entry per CDR3 protein. The sample carries about 19,000 distinct CDR3 sequences, 60% recorded once. The sample here was CD4+ T cells from blood, taken after SARS-CoV-2 vaccination. These receptors were obtained from a human donor who had recovered from COVID-19. CDR3s include the opening cysteine and the closing phenylalanine or tryptophan. The D gene is left open where the match is weak. A row's size may be missing; if present it is once, few, many or a size class.

D,size,J,V,DNA,CDR3
.,few,TRBJ2-5,TRBV19,TGTGCCAGTAGTATAGATGAGGGGACCCAGTACTTC,CASSIDEGTQYF
TRBD1,.,TRBJ1-2,TRBV24-1,TGTGCCACCGCATCGTCCAGGGGGTGGAACTATGGCTACACCTTC,CATASSRGWNYGYTF
TRBD1,.,TRBJ1-6,TRBV30,TGTGCCTGGAGTGTACAGGGGGCCTGGAATTCACCCCTCCACTTT,CAWSVQGAWNSPLHF
.,.,TRBJ2-7,TRBV2,TGTGCCAGCAGTACTGGAGGGCGACGGACAGGCCAGTACTTC,CASSTGGRRTGQYF
.,few,TRBJ2-3,TRBV20-1,TGCAGTGCTAGACCCAGACAGGCTCCGCAGTATTTT,CSARPRQAPQYF
TRBD1,.,TRBJ1-5,TRBV19,TGTGCCAGTACCGGGACAGGGGGCGCGTATAGCAATCAGCCCCAGCATTTT,CASTGTGGAYSNQPQHF
.,.,TRBJ1-4,TRBV19,TGTGCCAGTAGCCTGGTCCCGGTCTATGAAAAACTGTTTTTT,CASSLVPVYEKLFF
.,.,TRBJ1-1,TRBV7-3,TGTGCCAGCAGCGTCCGGGGGGACACTGAAGCTTTCTTT,CASSVRGDTEAFF
TRBD2,.,TRBJ2-6,TRBV29-1,TGCAGCGTCCCCGGGACTAGCGGGTCCATGGCCAACGTCCTGACTTTC,CSVPGTSGSMANVLTF
TRBD2,few,TRBJ2-5,TRBV27,TGTGCCAGCAGTTCCCCGGGACTAGCGGGGGGGACCCAGTACTTC,CASSSPGLAGGTQYF
.,.,TRBJ2-1,TRBV21-1,TGTGCCAGCAGCAAAGTTGAAGTAGGGGGAGGGCCCGAAGGTGAGCAGTTCTTC,CASSKVEVGGGPEGEQFF
.,.,TRBJ2-3,TRBV4-1,TGCGCCAGCAGCCCCGGCACAGATACGCAGTATTTT,CASSPGTDTQYF
.,.,TRBJ2-3,TRBV27,TGTGCCAGCAGTTTACAGGGGGGAAGGCGGTGGGATACGCAGTATTTT,CASSLQGGRRWDTQYF
.,.,TRBJ2-5,TRBV6-5,TGTGCCAGCAGTTTTTCGTACCAAGAGACCCAGTACTTC,CASSFSYQETQYF
.,.,TRBJ2-3,TRBV19,.,CATRQYFGPLDTRYF